The next 9 T cell receptor beta chains were all read from a single sample in a study of blood T cells in healthy people across ages. A second about 6 to 11 cycle PCR used barcoded and J-beta primers. One entry per CDR3 protein results from TCRdb running MiXCR on the 5' RACE reads. The table records more than 1,400,000 distinct CDR3 sequences, 42% of them present only once. Material for sequencing was blood. The receptors stem from a woman under 30 in good health.

The chain joins TRBV7-9 to TRBJ2-5, with 9 bases that match TRBD1. V lost 1 base, J lost 5 bases, and 5 bases stayed unmatched. The CDR3 is 15 amino acids. Germline lookup yields CDR1 SEHNR and CDR2 FQNEAQ (reference sequence). The CDR3 region has the DNA TGTGCCAGCAGCTTAGGTACAGGGGGCTCGGAGACCCAGTACTTC. Its translation is CASSLGTGGSETQYF.

The V gene is TRBV9, the J gene TRBJ1-2; 11 nucleotides agree with TRBD1. Germline trimming cut 0 bases from V and 7 bases from J; bases unmatched to any gene: 11. This CDR3 spans 17 amino acids. The germline V gene encodes CDR1 SGDLS and CDR2 YYNGEE. This CDR3 is CASSVDQGDRGSSGYTF. CDR3 DNA: TGTGCCAGCAGCGTAGATCAAGGGGACAGGGGGTCTTCTGGCTACACCTTC.

This clonotype was counted many times. The chain is built from TRBV7-2 and TRBJ2-4, with a weak D call TRBD1 (5 bases). Germline V gene lookup returns CDR1 SGHTA and CDR2 FQGNSA. The CDR3 spans 14 residues. V shed 1 base and J shed 6 bases, with 10 bases lying between them. CDR3 bases: TGTGCCAGCAGCTTAGGGGTAGGGGTAAACATTCAGTACTTC. Translating gives CASSLGVGVNIQYF.

This chain joins TRBV10-3 and TRBJ2-3, with 7 bases aligning to TRBD2. The CDR3 spans 14 residues. The V gene's germline CDR1 is ENHRY and CDR2 SYGVKD. The V gene end was trimmed by 10 bases and the J gene end by 0 bases; junction bases not matched to a gene: 7. This CDR3 is CASAGDPSTDTQYF. The CDR3 DNA is TGTGCCAGCGCGGGGGACCCTAGCACAGATACGCAGTATTTT.

This sequence joins TRBV14 and TRBJ2-7; a weak D match, TRBD2 (5 bases). Germline CDR1 is SGHDN and CDR2 is FVKESK. This CDR3 is built from 14 residues. Trimming pared 3 bases from V and 6 bases from J, leaving 15 bases between. The DNA for the CDR3 is TGTGCCAGCAGCCATAGAGTCCTCCGGGGCGAGCAGTACTTC. This gives the protein CASSHRVLRGEQYF.

The rearrangement links TRBV4-2 to TRBJ2-7; possible D gene TRBD2, 5 bases. CDR3 size: 17 residues. Germline V lookup: CDR1 LGHNA, CDR2 YNFKEQ. Between the trimmed V and J ends, which lost 0 bases and 7 bases, there was a span of 22 bases. The CDR3 coding sequence is TGTGCCAGCAGCCAAGAGCTTGGGAGAGCGTTGGGAAATGAGCAGTACTTC. Translation: CASSQELGRALGNEQYF.

The chain employs TRBV24-1 and TRBJ2-3; perhaps TRBD2 as D (6 bases). Germline loops: CDR1 KGHDR, CDR2 SFDVKD. This CDR3 has 16 amino acids. Deletions cut 3 bases from V and 2 bases from J, with 14 bases between. CDR3 sequence reads: CATSDRGSGLTDTQYF. CDR3 DNA: TGTGCCACCAGTGATCGGGGTAGCGGTCTCACAGATACGCAGTATTTT.

The table lists this clonotype with a few counts. V gene TRBV20-1 combines with J gene TRBJ1-2; no firm D call. The V gene's germline CDR1 is DFQATT and CDR2 SNEGSKA (reference sequence). This CDR3 has 13 residues. The V and J ends lost 6 bases and 0 bases respectively, with 11 bases between them. CDR3 amino acids: CSAPDPANYGYTF. The CDR3 DNA reads TGCAGTGCACCCGATCCAGCTAACTATGGCTACACCTTC.

This chain connects TRBV6-6 to TRBJ2-6; TRBD2 is a possible D gene (5 bases). Germline V gene lookup returns CDR1 MNHNY and CDR2 SVGAGI (reference sequence). The V end lost 2 bases, the J end lost 2 bases, and 10 bases lay between the germline ends. This CDR3 comprises 16 residues. DNA of the CDR3: TGTGCCAGCAGTTACGAGAGGGAAACTGGGGCCAACGTCCTGACTTTC. Its protein is CASSYERETGANVLTF.